This TCR beta chain was identified during a study of T-cell memory formation after mild COVID-19. About this clonotype itself: As yet, its antigen is unknown.

Study results and limitations: CD4+ contracting clones were mainly CM and EM; CD8+ ones, EMRA. In second-wave clones peaking day 37, SARS-CoV-2 specificity remained unconfirmed.

Per the germline V gene, CDR1 is SNHLY and CDR2 is FYNNEI. V lost 7 bases, J lost 5 bases, and 11 bases stayed unmatched. The CDR3 runs to 14 residues. TCRdb reprocessed the 5' RACE reads via MiXCR and lists one record per CDR3 protein. The table has under 700,000 distinct CDR3 sequences, 20% seen once. The receptor was derived from an adult woman who had mild COVID-19 (a few samples of this study predate the infection). Cell type and time point are not known. The chain has TRBV2 and TRBJ2-7; 7 nucleotides match TRBD2. Sequenced input: PBMCs or a T cell subset sorted from them (not recorded which). CDR3 residues: CASTPGLPRDEQYF. CDR3 coding DNA: TGTGCCAGCACCCCGGGACTACCCAGGGACGAGCAGTACTTC.